These 28 T cell receptor beta chains share one sample of origin, sequenced in a study of beta chain features in type 1 diabetes. Expressed TCRB transcripts were sequenced after all isolated RNA was converted to cDNA. Clones were sequenced by immunoSEQ multiplex PCR, and TCRdb holds only the in-frame ones, with some missing. The sample has some 900,000 clones; roughly a sixth are singletons. Sequenced input: naive CD4+ T cells from blood. These receptors all come from a woman in her late teens or twenties in good health.

V usage is TRBV27 and J usage is TRBJ2-1; no reliable D call. V dropped 8 bases and J dropped 3 bases, with 11 bases sitting between them. CDR1 and CDR2 (germline): MNHEY, SMNVEV (reference sequence). This CDR3 has 13 amino acids. In DNA form, the CDR3 reads TGTGCCAGCGGAAAGACACACTACAATGAGCAGTTCTTC. Encoded protein: CASGKTHYNEQFF.

This sequence joins TRBV19 and TRBJ2-3, with D tentatively TRBD1 or TRBD2 (5 bases each). CDR3 length equals 14 residues. CDR1 is LNHDA, CDR2 SQIVND, per germline (reference sequence). Trimming left V 4 bases short and J 0 bases short, with 8 bases between. For the CDR3, the DNA is TGTGCCAGTAGTACGTGGGACAGCACAGATACGCAGTATTTT. It codes for CASSTWDSTDTQYF.

This clone was counted a few times. The rearrangement joins TRBV19 to TRBJ2-4, with TRBD1 identical over 12 bases. The J segment lost 3 bases and the V segment lost 1 base, leaving 7 bases of the junction unmatched. CDR3 length equals 18 residues. Germline V gene sequence: CDR1 LNHDA, CDR2 SQIVND (reference sequence). This chain's CDR3 is CASSIVWGQGAFKNIQYF. In nucleotides, the CDR3 is TGTGCCAGTAGTATAGTTTGGGGACAGGGGGCTTTCAAAAACATTCAGTACTTC.

This clone was detected only a few times. V gene TRBV5-8 combines with J gene TRBJ2-2; 11 bases map to TRBD1. The CDR3 is made up of 16 amino acids. Germline V lookup: CDR1 SGHTS, CDR2 YDEGEE. Losses at the gene ends were 4 bases for V and 4 bases for J; bases not matched to a gene: 6. In nucleotides, the CDR3 is TGTGCCAGCAGCCGAGGGACAGGGGGAGGCACCGGGGAGCTGTTTTTT. It specifies CASSRGTGGGTGELFF.

To note about this clone: The sample has other DNA sequences that encode this CDR3 too. The rearrangement joins TRBV15 to TRBJ2-5, with TRBD2 matching over 7 bases. Germline loops: CDR1 LNHNV, CDR2 YYDKDF (reference sequence). The CDR3 spans 14 residues. V was clipped by 0 bases and J by 5 bases; unmatched bases: 3. The CDR3 reads CATSRDLGGETQYF. CDR3 DNA sequence: TGTGCCACCAGCAGAGATTTGGGAGGGGAGACCCAGTACTTC.

In its sample, this clone was seen a few times. The V and J genes are TRBV7-9 and TRBJ2-5; tentative D call: TRBD2 (6 bases). Trimming cost V 5 bases and J 5 bases, with 18 bases left between them. The CDR3 runs to 15 residues. Germline loops: CDR1 SEHNR, CDR2 FQNEAQ (reference sequence). The CDR3 nucleotides are TGTGCCAGCAGCCCCTGGCTGGGCGCGGGGGAGACCCAGTACTTC. This encodes CASSPWLGAGETQYF.

V usage is TRBV6-1 and J usage is TRBJ2-2; TRBD2 agrees at 12 bases. There are 14 residues in the CDR3. Germline CDR1 reads MNHNS; CDR2 reads SASEGT. J was trimmed by 9 bases and V by 8 bases; bases with no gene match: 7. DNA of the CDR3: TGTGCCAGCGGACTAGCGGGAAAGACCTGGGAGCTGTTTTTT. It is translated as CASGLAGKTWELFF.

This clone was counted only a few times. This chain uses TRBV10-3 with TRBJ2-7; D is ambiguous. The V and J ends lost 0 bases and 7 bases respectively, with 13 bases between them. Germline V lookup: CDR1 ENHRY, CDR2 SYGVKD. The CDR3 contains 14 residues. The CDR3 sequence is CAISESRFAGEQYF. CDR3 in DNA: TGTGCCATCAGTGAGTCACGGTTCGCTGGGGAGCAGTACTTC.

The chain links TRBV28 to TRBJ1-2; maybe TRBD1 (5 bases). The length of the CDR3 is 14 residues. V was trimmed by 5 bases and J by 4 bases, leaving 14 bases between them. Germline lookup yields CDR1 MDHEN and CDR2 SYDVKM. CDR3 in amino acids: CASSPPRGAYGYTF. Here the CDR3 DNA reads TGTGCCAGCAGTCCCCCAAGGGGAGCCTATGGCTACACCTTC.

The chain employs TRBV5-1 and TRBJ1-1, with a tentative D call TRBD1 (6 bases). Germline assignment: CDR1 SGHRS and CDR2 YFSETQ. The ends were cut back, 4 bases at V and 0 bases at J, with 22 bases in the middle. CDR3 length equals 18 residues. CDR3 protein: CASSGNYRVPEMNTEAFF. The CDR3, as DNA: TGCGCCAGCAGCGGAAACTACAGGGTACCTGAGATGAACACTGAAGCTTTCTTT. The whole variable domain, remainder taken from reference TRBV5-1 and TRBJ1-1, is KAGVTQTPRYLIKTRGQQVTLSCSPISGHRSVSWYQQTPGQGLQFLFEYFSETQRNKGNFPGRFSGRQFSNSRSEMNVSTLELGDSALYLCASSGNYRVPEMNTEAFFGQGTRLTVV.

The genes are TRBV19 and TRBJ2-2; D is perhaps TRBD2 (6 bases). The CDR3 is 15 residues long. The germline V gene encodes CDR1 LNHDA and CDR2 SQIVND (reference sequence). The germline V and J ends were trimmed by 6 bases and 6 bases, with 17 bases remaining between them. The CDR3 here is CASRYLTSSAGELFF. The CDR3 DNA reads as TGTGCCAGTAGATATCTAACTAGCAGTGCCGGGGAGCTGTTTTTT.

The rearrangement joins TRBV25-1 to TRBJ2-2; D unresolved. Trimming removed 6 bases from V and 1 base from J, with 9 bases in between. The CDR3 sequence is 14 residues long. The V gene's germline CDR1 is MGHDK and CDR2 SYGVNS. This CDR3 reads CASRQTLNTGELFF. The CDR3 nucleotides read TGTGCCAGCAGACAGACTTTGAACACCGGGGAGCTGTTTTTT. Full variable domain (remainder filled in from reference TRBV25-1 and TRBJ2-2): EADIYQTPRYLVIGTGKKITLECSQTMGHDKMYWYQQDPGMELHLIHYSYGVNSTEKGDLSSESTVSRIRTEHFPLTLESARPSHTSQYLCASRQTLNTGELFFGEGSRLTVL.

This clone has only a few counts. The same CDR3 is also encoded by other DNA sequences in this sample. The chain recombines TRBV9 with TRBJ2-1; the D call may be TRBD1 or TRBD2 (6 bases each). Germline V gene sequence: CDR1 SGDLS, CDR2 YYNGEE. This CDR3 region has 13 residues. The V end lost 0 bases, the J end lost 7 bases, and 8 bases lay between the germline ends. In nucleotides, the CDR3 is TGTGCCAGCAGCGTAGGAGGGGGGAATGAGCAGTTCTTC. It yields the protein CASSVGGGNEQFF.

This clone occurred many times. The chain links TRBV21-1 to TRBJ2-6. TRBV21-1 is labeled a pseudogene. The CDR3 contains 13 residues. The CDR3: CASSISGANVLTF. CDR3 coding DNA: TGTGCCAGCAGCATCTCTGGGGCCAACGTCCTGACTTTC.

This clone appeared a few times. This chain links TRBV7-2 with TRBJ2-1; TRBD2 is a possible D gene (5 bases). The CDR3 covers 14 residues. Germline values: CDR1 SGHTA, CDR2 FQGNSA. V lost 0 bases, J lost 6 bases, and 9 bases lay in between. The CDR3 coding sequence is TGTGCCAGCAGCTTAGCGCGGGCAGGCAATGAGCAGTTCTTC. Translating gives CASSLARAGNEQFF.

This clone was found many times. This CDR3 is CAISKQGNEQFF. CDR3 DNA: TGTGCCATCAGCAAACAGGGCAATGAGCAGTTCTTC. The rearrangement joins TRBV10-3 to TRBJ2-1, with D perhaps matching TRBD1 (6 bases). V was cut by 6 bases and J by 6 bases, with 9 bases left in between. The CDR3 spans 12 residues. Germline V gene sequence: CDR1 ENHRY, CDR2 SYGVKD.

The V and J genes are TRBV4-3 and TRBJ1-4, with 8 bases lining up with TRBD1. CDR3 size: 15 residues. Germline trimming cut 0 bases from V and 7 bases from J; bases unmatched to any gene: 4. Germline V CDR1 and CDR2: LGHNA, YSLEER. As DNA, the CDR3 is TGCGCCAGCAGCCAAGAAGGGACAGGCTCTGAAAAACTGTTTTTT. It codes for CASSQEGTGSEKLFF.

V gene TRBV6-5 combines with J gene TRBJ2-7, with 9 bases matching TRBD1. Per the germline V gene, CDR1 is MNHEY and CDR2 is SVGAGI. With V trimmed by 6 bases and J by 4 bases, 10 bases remained unmatched. This CDR3 spans 15 amino acids. This CDR3 reads CASRNSGTGSYEQYF. As DNA, the CDR3 is TGTGCCAGCAGAAACTCCGGGACAGGGAGTTACGAGCAGTACTTC.

The chain uses TRBV7-9 and TRBJ2-5, with 7 bases fitting TRBD2. The V segment lost 1 base and the J segment 2 bases; nucleotides outside the gene matches: 4. CDR1 and CDR2 (germline): SEHNR, FQNEAQ (reference sequence). The CDR3 loop spans 15 amino acids. The CDR3 sequence: CASSLDTGGQETQYF. CDR3 DNA: TGTGCCAGCAGCTTAGATACCGGGGGGCAAGAGACCCAGTACTTC.

This clone occurred a few times. This chain uses TRBV7-2 with TRBJ2-3; TRBD2 aligns across 12 bases. The CDR3 extends over 16 amino acids. V shed 4 bases and J 4 bases; nucleotides not matched to a gene: 6. Germline CDR1 and CDR2: SGHTA and FQGNSA. The CDR3, as DNA: TGTGCCAGCAGCTCAGGACTAGCGGGAAGGGCAGATACGCAGTATTTT. This gives the protein CASSSGLAGRADTQYF.

The chain combines TRBV4-3 with TRBJ2-2; TRBD1 is a possible D gene (6 bases). V was cut by 0 bases and J by 5 bases, with 13 bases left in between. The CDR3 covers 16 residues. Germline CDR1 is LGHNA and CDR2 is YSLEER. The CDR3 loop reads CASSQESAGETGELFF. CDR3 nucleotide sequence: TGCGCCAGCAGCCAAGAATCGGCAGGGGAAACCGGGGAGCTGTTTTTT.

The CDR3 nucleotides are TGTGCCAGCACCCCGACTGGCACAGATACGCAGTATTTT. The encoded protein is CASTPTGTDTQYF. This rearrangement joins TRBV6-5 to TRBJ2-3; D is unresolved. The CDR3 totals 13 residues. Germline V gives CDR1 MNHEY, CDR2 SVGAGI. V lost 7 bases and J 1 base, leaving 9 bases between the germline ends.

The chain has TRBV9 and TRBJ2-1; D uncertain. In germline, CDR1 is SGDLS, CDR2 YYNGEE. The V end lost 3 bases, the J end lost 3 bases, and 16 bases lay between the germline ends. The length of the CDR3 is 16 residues. CDR3 in amino acids: CASSETSIVVYNEQFF. In DNA form, the CDR3 reads TGTGCCAGCAGCGAAACCTCAATTGTCGTCTACAATGAGCAGTTCTTC.

This clone turned up a few times. The V gene is TRBV7-3, the J gene TRBJ2-1; no definite D call. The CDR3 has 14 amino acids. Per germline, CDR1 SGHTA and CDR2 FQGTGA. V lost 2 bases and J lost 0, with 5 bases in between. CDR3 sequence reads: CASSLGPSYNEQFF. DNA for the CDR3: TGTGCCAGCAGCTTAGGGCCCTCCTACAATGAGCAGTTCTTC.

This chain uses TRBV5-5 with TRBJ2-5; 8 bases are a match to TRBD1. Per germline, CDR1 SGHKS and CDR2 YYEKEE (reference sequence). J lost 3 bases, V lost 1 base, and 8 bases had no gene match. This CDR3 is 16 amino acids long. The CDR3 is CASSLRVGQGEETQYF. CDR3 DNA: TGTGCCAGCAGCTTGAGGGTCGGACAGGGAGAAGAGACCCAGTACTTC.

The table lists this clone with a few counts. The rearrangement uses TRBV12-5 and TRBJ2-1; D not resolved. Germline CDR1 reads LGHNT; CDR2 reads FRNRAP. This CDR3 contains 13 residues. V was pared by 6 bases and J by 9 bases, with 15 bases between. CDR3 DNA: TGTGCTAGTGGCCCTGGGCCTGCGCGTGAGCAGTTCTTC. Residues: CASGPGPAREQFF.

The V and J genes are TRBV7-9 and TRBJ1-2, with D maybe TRBD1 (6 bases). This CDR3 contains 14 residues. Germline V CDR1 and CDR2: SEHNR, FQNEAQ (reference sequence). V shed 1 base and J shed 4 bases, with 10 bases lying between them. CDR3 protein: CASSLEGHGYGYTF. For the CDR3, the DNA is TGTGCCAGCAGCTTAGAGGGACATGGCTATGGCTACACCTTC.

J is TRBJ2-1 and V is TRBV9; the D gene is possibly TRBD1 (5 bases). Trimming took off 3 bases at V and 4 bases at J, with 14 bases between the two ends. The CDR3 runs to 15 residues. CDR1 SGDLS and CDR2 YYNGEE come from the germline V gene. The chain's CDR3 is CASSESTVRYNEQFF. In DNA form, the CDR3 reads TGTGCCAGCAGCGAGTCGACAGTAAGATACAATGAGCAGTTCTTC.